This record looks at one T cell receptor beta chain sequence and its context. The antigen remains undetermined. The sample is drawn from a study of radiotherapy plus CTLA-4 blockade in lung cancer. Across the whole study: Among all patients, roughly 17% showed objective responses, while 30% to 35% had disease control.

Germline loops: CDR1 KGHSH, CDR2 LQKENI. V lost 1 base and J lost 0, with 4 bases in between. The CDR3 has 15 residues. Study-wide results and caveats: In blood, after radiotherapy plus ipilimumab, tumor-derived TCR clones expanded.

The method was immunoSEQ multiplex PCR; TCRdb's version includes in-frame clones alone and lacks a portion of them. Here the sample spans around 44,000 clones, 75% to 80% being singletons. This TCR was recovered from a human donor with non-small cell lung cancer whose response to radiotherapy plus ipilimumab could not be evaluated. J is TRBJ2-6 and V is TRBV18; D call uncertain. Specimen: peripheral blood, collected from a patient treated with radiotherapy plus ipilimumab. The CDR3 region is CASSPLNSGANVLTF. The CDR3 coding sequence is TGTGCCAGCTCACCACTAAACTCTGGGGCCAACGTCCTGACTTTC.